These 23 T cell receptor beta chains were all obtained from the same sample, sequenced in a study of OX40 agonist ivuxolimab in advanced cancers. Clones were sequenced by immunoSEQ multiplex PCR, and TCRdb holds only the in-frame ones, with some missing. This sample carries 20,000 or so clones, 86% of them seen once, and the ten largest clones take roughly 15%. This material consisted of CD4+ or CD8+ T cells sorted from blood, taken in a trial of the OX40 agonist ivuxolimab. These TCRs come from an adult with an advanced solid tumor such as melanoma, head and neck, liver or kidney cancer.

The V and J genes are TRBV7-6 and TRBJ1-1, with D tentatively TRBD1 (6 bases). Germline CDR1 is SGHVS and CDR2 is FNYEAQ. With 5 bases removed from V and 1 base from J, the gap between germline ends came to 17 bases. The CDR3 runs 16 residues. The CDR3 here is CASSQAFRGQNTEAFF. DNA of the CDR3: TGTGCCAGCAGCCAAGCGTTCCGGGGGCAGAACACTGAAGCTTTCTTT. The full variable domain, in which reference TRBV7-6 and TRBJ1-1 provide the parts outside the CDR3, is GAGVSQSPRYKVTKRGQDVALRCDPISGHVSLYWYRQALGQGPEFLTYFNYEAQQDKSGLPNDRFSAERPEGSISTLTIQRTEQRDSAMYRCASSQAFRGQNTEAFFGQGTRLTVV.

This chain connects TRBV7-6 to TRBJ1-5; TRBD1 aligns across 8 bases. The germline V gene encodes CDR1 SGHVS and CDR2 FNYEAQ. V was pared by 1 base and J by 2 bases, with 7 bases of the junction left unmatched. The CDR3 sequence is 17 residues long. CDR3 sequence: CASSLETGEDGNQPQHF. CDR3 nucleotides: TGTGCCAGCAGCTTAGAGACAGGGGAGGACGGCAATCAGCCCCAGCATTTT.

This chain joins TRBV5-1 and TRBJ2-7; 9 positions match TRBD2. The germline gives CDR1 SGHRS, CDR2 YFSETQ. V shed 4 bases and J 3 bases; nucleotides not matched to a gene: 5. This CDR3 contains 14 residues. CDR3 loop: CASSPGLASYEQYF. In DNA, the CDR3 is TGCGCCAGCAGCCCGGGACTAGCTAGCTACGAGCAGTACTTC.

The gene calls are TRBV27 and TRBJ2-7, with a weak D call TRBD2 (6 bases). The CDR3 is 13 residues long. Between the trimmed V and J ends, which lost 3 bases and 1 base, there was a span of 7 bases. In germline, CDR1 is MNHEY, CDR2 SMNVEV (reference sequence). The CDR3 sequence is CASSFGGSYEQYF. In DNA form, the CDR3 reads TGTGCCAGCAGTTTCGGAGGGTCCTACGAGCAGTACTTC.

This clone was detected once. The genes are TRBV7-9 and TRBJ2-7; 9 bases line up with TRBD1. Per germline, CDR1 SEHNR and CDR2 FQNEAQ (reference sequence). This CDR3 spans 13 amino acids. The junction had 4 bases not matched to a gene; V was cut back by 4 bases and J by 6 bases. The CDR3 loop is CASSWGTGTEQYF. CDR3 nucleotide sequence: TGTGCCAGCAGCTGGGGGACAGGGACCGAGCAGTACTTC.

The chain links TRBV21-1 to TRBJ2-7; the table's D call of TRBD1 was not tested on the DNA. TRBV21-1 is a known pseudogene. This CDR3 region has 15 residues. CDR3 in amino acids: CASSALDRLVYEQYF. The CDR3 DNA follows: TGTGCCAGCAGCGCCCTGGACAGGCTGGTCTACGAGCAGTACTTC.

The rearrangement links TRBV28 to TRBJ2-7; 7 positions match TRBD1. V was clipped by 8 bases and J by 2 bases; unmatched bases: 6. The CDR3 length is 13 residues. The V gene's germline CDR1 is MDHEN and CDR2 SYDVKM. CDR3 nucleotide sequence: TGTGCCAGCCAACAGGGACAGACCTACGAGCAGTACTTC. Translated, it gives CASQQGQTYEQYF.

This clone rates as medium-sized. The chain couples TRBV6-1 to TRBJ1-2; D gene unclear. The V end lost 1 base, the J end lost 6 bases, and 9 bases lay between the germline ends. The CDR3 is made up of 13 amino acids. Germline assignment: CDR1 MNHNS and CDR2 SASEGT. The CDR3 loop is CASSEVGPDGYTF. In DNA, the CDR3 is TGTGCCAGCAGTGAAGTCGGACCGGATGGCTACACCTTC.

This chain links TRBV19 with TRBJ1-5, with 7 bases aligning to TRBD1. CDR1 is LNHDA and CDR2 is SQIVND in the germline V gene (reference sequence). V was clipped by 1 base and J by 0 bases; unmatched bases: 9. This CDR3 has 18 amino acids. The CDR3 reads CASSIVLVGTDSNQPQHF. CDR3 nucleotides: TGTGCCAGTAGTATAGTCCTCGTCGGGACAGATAGCAATCAGCCCCAGCATTTT.

The genes are TRBV28 and TRBJ1-3; D is uncertain. There are 13 residues in the CDR3. Per the germline V gene, CDR1 is MDHEN and CDR2 is SYDVKM. Trimming cost V 3 bases and J 0 bases, with 3 bases left between them. CDR3 amino acids: CASSLVSGNTIYF. CDR3 DNA sequence: TGTGCCAGCAGTTTGGTCTCTGGAAACACCATATATTTT.

The rearrangement uses TRBV6-6 and TRBJ1-1, with 7 bases that match TRBD1. The CDR3 sequence is 13 residues long. V was pared by 5 bases and J by 4 bases, with 4 bases of the junction left unmatched. The V gene's germline CDR1 is MNHNY and CDR2 SVGAGI (reference sequence). CDR3 bases: TGTGCCAGCAGTCGGGGACAGACCACTGAAGCTTTCTTT. This gives the protein CASSRGQTTEAFF.

The CDR3 spells CASSDRRDRGYEQYF. In DNA form, the CDR3 reads TGTGCCAGCAGTGATCGCCGGGACAGGGGCTACGAGCAGTACTTC. V usage is TRBV6-1 and J usage is TRBJ2-7, with 10 bases that match TRBD1. V lost 3 bases to trimming and J lost 3 bases; unmatched junction nucleotides: 5. Germline values: CDR1 MNHNS, CDR2 SASEGT. CDR3 length: 15 amino acids.

This chain connects TRBV4-1 to TRBJ2-3; D gene unclear. The CDR3 is 15 residues long. CDR1 is MGHRA, CDR2 YSYEKL, per germline. The V gene lost 3 bases and the J gene lost 1 base, with 11 bases spanning the gap. DNA of the CDR3: TGCGCCAGCAGCCACCCTAGGTTGGGCACAGATACGCAGTATTTT. Residues: CASSHPRLGTDTQYF.

This clone was counted only a few times. The J gene is TRBJ2-1, the V gene TRBV6-5; D tentatively fits TRBD1 or TRBD2 (6 bases each). Germline V gene lookup returns CDR1 MNHEY and CDR2 SVGAGI. The CDR3 has 12 amino acids. Deletions cut 10 bases from V and 6 bases from J, with 13 bases between. Here the CDR3 reads CAIGGRPNEQFF. The CDR3 nucleotides read TGTGCCATTGGGGGGCGGCCCAATGAGCAGTTCTTC.

V usage is TRBV6-1 and J usage is TRBJ1-2; TRBD1 aligns across 7 bases. Germline CDR1 and CDR2: MNHNS and SASEGT. The J segment lost 6 bases and the V segment lost 6 bases, leaving 4 bases of the junction unmatched. This CDR3 contains 12 residues. CDR3 sequence (DNA): TGTGCCAGCAGGGGACAGCTTGATGGCTACACCTTC. Encoded protein: CASRGQLDGYTF.

This chain links TRBV19 with TRBJ1-2; D unresolved. The CDR3 sequence is 16 residues long. Germline assignment: CDR1 LNHDA and CDR2 SQIVND (reference sequence). Deletions cut 7 bases from V and 0 bases from J, with 18 bases between. CDR3 sequence: CASTLLSAGTNYGYTF. The CDR3 DNA follows: TGTGCCAGTACCCTACTTTCGGCGGGGACTAACTATGGCTACACCTTC.

The rearrangement uses TRBV5-1 and TRBJ1-2; D gene ambiguous. Trimming pared 0 bases from V and 3 bases from J, leaving 9 bases between. The CDR3 totals 14 residues. The germline V gene has CDR1 SGHRS and CDR2 YFSETQ. As DNA, the CDR3 is TGCGCCAGCAGCTTGGTTACAGACGACTATGGCTACACCTTC. This encodes CASSLVTDDYGYTF.

This clone has only one observation. The chain has TRBV6-1 and TRBJ2-3, with 10 bases fitting TRBD2. The CDR3 consists of 15 residues. Germline CDR1 is MNHNS and CDR2 is SASEGT. Unmatched junction bases numbered 1, after V lost 0 bases and J lost 4 bases. The CDR3 region is CASSEASGGPDTQYF. In DNA, the CDR3 is TGTGCCAGCAGTGAAGCTAGCGGGGGGCCAGATACGCAGTATTTT.

The chain recombines TRBV4-1 with TRBJ1-4, with 10 bases fitting TRBD1. The CDR3 runs 15 residues. From germline, CDR1 is MGHRA and CDR2 YSYEKL. J was trimmed by 8 bases and V by 2 bases; bases with no gene match: 5. The CDR3, as DNA: TGCGCCAGCAGCCAAACCGGGACAGGGGTCGAAAAACTGTTTTTT. Its protein product is CASSQTGTGVEKLFF.

The chain employs TRBV7-2 and TRBJ2-7; D perhaps matches TRBD1 (5 bases). V lost 4 bases to trimming and J lost 6 bases, with 19 bases between them. Germline assignment: CDR1 SGHTA and CDR2 FQGNSA. The CDR3 runs to 15 residues. The CDR3 reads CASSSRQNPFSEQYF. CDR3 coding DNA: TGTGCCAGCAGCTCACGACAGAACCCCTTTAGCGAGCAGTACTTC. The full variable domain, with the rest looked up from reference TRBV7-2 and TRBJ2-7, is GAGVSQSPSNKVTEKGKDVELRCDPISGHTALYWYRQSLGQGLEFLIYFQGNSAPDKSGLPSDRFSAERTGGSVSTLTIQRTQQEDSAVYLCASSSRQNPFSEQYFGPGTRLTVT.

V is TRBV6-1 and J is TRBJ2-7, with D possibly TRBD2 on 6 matching bases. V lost 4 bases and J lost 4, with 11 bases in between. This CDR3 comprises 13 residues. CDR1 and CDR2 (germline): MNHNS, SASEGT. For the CDR3, the DNA is TGTGCCAGCAGTGCCGGGACTGATTACGAGCAGTACTTC. Its translation: CASSAGTDYEQYF.

This chain links TRBV29-1 with TRBJ2-7; D not certain. The CDR3 consists of 12 residues. Germline CDR1 and CDR2: SQVTM and ANQGSEA. Trimming took off 0 bases at V and 3 bases at J, with 6 bases between the two ends. This chain's CDR3 is CSVEEENYEQYF. DNA of the CDR3: TGCAGCGTTGAAGAGGAGAACTACGAGCAGTACTTC.

The V and J genes are TRBV6-5 and TRBJ1-3; D uncertain. The V end lost 0 bases, the J end lost 1 base, and 4 bases lay between the germline ends. This CDR3 spans 14 amino acids. In germline, CDR1 is MNHEY, CDR2 SVGAGI. The CDR3 sequence: CASSYSGSGNTIYF. CDR3 DNA sequence: TGTGCCAGCAGTTACTCGGGGTCTGGAAACACCATATATTTT.